This T cell receptor (beta chain) derives from a study of cytomegalovirus exposure and HLA in healthy donors. General study points: According to an earlier analysis, most TCR beta V segments yielded productive rearrangements about 90% or about 30% of the time. Analysis performed later showed TCR beta chains linked to HLA being more clonally expanded than equally common others. Listed as cytomegalovirus-associated were 164 TCR beta chains. Further analysis was carried out later, and it showed several of the most significant clusters appearing linked to common viral pathogens.

The PCR was carried out with 60 Vbeta primers and 13 Jbeta primers. Some clones are missing from TCRdb's copy, which holds only in-frame ones; the method was immunoSEQ multiplex PCR. The data contain around 190,000 clones, about 80% of them singletons. The CDR3 has 13 residues. CDR1 is SQVTM and CDR2 is ANQGSEA in the germline V gene. V lost 6 bases to trimming and J lost 4 bases; unmatched junction nucleotides: 8. Comments on this clone: Antigen specificity is unknown.

The clonotype comes from a man aged 25 to 45 in good health and CMV-seronegative. The V and J genes are TRBV29-1 and TRBJ2-7, with 8 bases that match TRBD1. The material sequenced was PBMCs. CDR3 residues: CSVKDRVSYEQYF. The CDR3 DNA is TGCAGCGTCAAGGACAGGGTTTCTTACGAGCAGTACTTC.